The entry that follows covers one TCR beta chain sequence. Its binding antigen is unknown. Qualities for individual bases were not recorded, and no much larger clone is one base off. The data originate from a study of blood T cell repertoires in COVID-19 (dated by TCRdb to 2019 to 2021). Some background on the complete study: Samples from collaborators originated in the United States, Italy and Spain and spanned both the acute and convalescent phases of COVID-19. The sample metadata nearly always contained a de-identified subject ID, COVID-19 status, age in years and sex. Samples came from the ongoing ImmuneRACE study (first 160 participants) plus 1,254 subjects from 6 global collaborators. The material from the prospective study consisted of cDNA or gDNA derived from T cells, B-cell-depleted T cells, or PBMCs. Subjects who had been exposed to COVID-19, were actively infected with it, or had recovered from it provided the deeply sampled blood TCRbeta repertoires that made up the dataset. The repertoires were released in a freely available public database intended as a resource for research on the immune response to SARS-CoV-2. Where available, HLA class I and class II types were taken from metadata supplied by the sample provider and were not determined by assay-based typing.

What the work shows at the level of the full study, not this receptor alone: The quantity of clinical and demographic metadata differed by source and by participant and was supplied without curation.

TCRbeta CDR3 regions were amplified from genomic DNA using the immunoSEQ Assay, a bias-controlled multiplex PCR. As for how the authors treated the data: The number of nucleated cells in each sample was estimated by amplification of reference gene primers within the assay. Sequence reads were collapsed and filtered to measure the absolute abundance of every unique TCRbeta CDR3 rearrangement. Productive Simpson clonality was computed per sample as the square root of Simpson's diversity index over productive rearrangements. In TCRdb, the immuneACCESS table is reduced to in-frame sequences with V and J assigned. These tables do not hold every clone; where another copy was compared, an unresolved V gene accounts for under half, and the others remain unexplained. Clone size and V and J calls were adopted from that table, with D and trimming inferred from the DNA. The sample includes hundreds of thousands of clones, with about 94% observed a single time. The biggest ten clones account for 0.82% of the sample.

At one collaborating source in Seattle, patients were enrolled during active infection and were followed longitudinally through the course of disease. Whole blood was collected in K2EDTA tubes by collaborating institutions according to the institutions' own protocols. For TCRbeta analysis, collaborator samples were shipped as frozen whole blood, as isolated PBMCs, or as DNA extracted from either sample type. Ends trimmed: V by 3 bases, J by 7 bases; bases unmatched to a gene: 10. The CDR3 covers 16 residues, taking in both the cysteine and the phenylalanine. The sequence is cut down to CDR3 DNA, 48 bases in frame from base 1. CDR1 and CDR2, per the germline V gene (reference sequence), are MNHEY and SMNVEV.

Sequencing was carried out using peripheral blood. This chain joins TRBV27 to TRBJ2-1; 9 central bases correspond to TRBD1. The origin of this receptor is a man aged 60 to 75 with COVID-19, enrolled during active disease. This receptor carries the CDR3 CASSLVGTGLNNEQFF. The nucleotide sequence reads TGTGCCAGCAGTTTGGTTGGGACAGGGTTGAATAATGAGCAGTTCTTC.